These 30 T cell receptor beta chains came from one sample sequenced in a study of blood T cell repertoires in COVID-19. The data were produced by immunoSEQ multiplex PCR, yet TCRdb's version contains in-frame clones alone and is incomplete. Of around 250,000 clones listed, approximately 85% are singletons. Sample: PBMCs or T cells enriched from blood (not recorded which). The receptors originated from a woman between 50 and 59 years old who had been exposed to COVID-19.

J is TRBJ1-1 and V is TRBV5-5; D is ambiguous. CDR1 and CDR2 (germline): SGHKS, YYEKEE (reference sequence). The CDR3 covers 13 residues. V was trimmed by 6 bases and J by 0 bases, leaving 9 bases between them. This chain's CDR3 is CASNLVMNTEAFF. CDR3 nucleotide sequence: TGTGCCAGCAATCTAGTTATGAACACTGAAGCTTTCTTT.

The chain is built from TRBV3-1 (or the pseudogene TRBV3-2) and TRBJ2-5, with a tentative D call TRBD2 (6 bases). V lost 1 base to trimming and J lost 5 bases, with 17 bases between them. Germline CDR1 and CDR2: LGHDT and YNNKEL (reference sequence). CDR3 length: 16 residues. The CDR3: CASSQVELSGGETQYF. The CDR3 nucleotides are TGTGCCAGCAGCCAAGTAGAACTCTCAGGAGGGGAGACCCAGTACTTC.

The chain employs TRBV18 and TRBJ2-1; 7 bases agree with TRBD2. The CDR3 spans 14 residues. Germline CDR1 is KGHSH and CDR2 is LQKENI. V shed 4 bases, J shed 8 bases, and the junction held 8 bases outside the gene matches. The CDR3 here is CASSRYSREDEQFF. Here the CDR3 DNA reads TGTGCCAGCTCACGTTATTCCCGGGAGGATGAGCAGTTCTTC. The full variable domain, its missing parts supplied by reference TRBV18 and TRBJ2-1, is NAGVMQNPRHLVRRRGQEARLRCSPMKGHSHVYWYRQLPEEGLKFMVYLQKENIIDESGMPKERFSAEFPKEGPSILRIQQVVRGDSAAYFCASSRYSREDEQFFGPGTRLTVL.

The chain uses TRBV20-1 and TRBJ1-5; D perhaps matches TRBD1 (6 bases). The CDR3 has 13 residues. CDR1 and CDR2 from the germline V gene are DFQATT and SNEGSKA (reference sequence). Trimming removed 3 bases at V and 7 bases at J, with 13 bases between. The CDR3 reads CSASGGRVQPQHF. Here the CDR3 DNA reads TGCAGTGCTAGTGGGGGGCGAGTCCAGCCCCAGCATTTT.

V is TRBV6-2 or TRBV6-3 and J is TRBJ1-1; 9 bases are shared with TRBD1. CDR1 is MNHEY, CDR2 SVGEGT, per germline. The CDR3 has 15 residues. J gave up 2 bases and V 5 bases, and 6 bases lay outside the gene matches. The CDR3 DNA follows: TGTGCCAGCAGTAACTACAGGGGGCAAAACACTGAAGCTTTCTTT. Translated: CASSNYRGQNTEAFF.

CDR3 residues: CSVGVPTIVSTEAFF. Written as DNA, the CDR3 is TGCAGCGTTGGTGTCCCTACGATAGTATCCACTGAAGCTTTCTTT. V gene TRBV29-1 combines with J gene TRBJ1-1; D remains unclear. Germline V gene sequence: CDR1 SQVTM, CDR2 ANQGSEA. This CDR3 has 15 residues. V lost 4 bases, J lost 4 bases, and 19 bases lay in between.

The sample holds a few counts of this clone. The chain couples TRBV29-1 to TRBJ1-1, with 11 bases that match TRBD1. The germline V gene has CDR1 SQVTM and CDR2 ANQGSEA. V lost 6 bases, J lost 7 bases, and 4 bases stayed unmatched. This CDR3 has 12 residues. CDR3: CSVGQGADEAFF. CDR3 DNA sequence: TGCAGCGTAGGACAGGGGGCAGATGAAGCTTTCTTT.

Here the CDR3 reads CASSLAGGRRSTEAFF. CDR3 nucleotide sequence: TGTGCCAGTAGTTTGGCAGGGGGTCGGCGGAGTACTGAAGCTTTCTTT. The chain has TRBV19 and TRBJ1-1, with 7 bases matching TRBD1. Germline-derived CDR1 and CDR2 are LNHDA and SQIVND (reference sequence). Trimming at V came to 5 bases and at J to 5 bases, leaving 14 bases not matched to a gene. The CDR3 extends over 16 amino acids.

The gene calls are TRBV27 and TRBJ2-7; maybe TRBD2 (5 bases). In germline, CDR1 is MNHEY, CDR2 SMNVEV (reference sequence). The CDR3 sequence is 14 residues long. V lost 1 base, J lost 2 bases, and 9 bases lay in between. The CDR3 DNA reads TGTGCCAGCAGTTTATACGGGGAAACCTACGAGCAGTACTTC. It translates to CASSLYGETYEQYF.

The CDR3 nucleotides are TGTGCCAGCAGTTACTCAACGCGGTCTGGGGCCAACGTCCTGACTTTC. Translating it yields CASSYSTRSGANVLTF. The gene calls are TRBV6-6 and TRBJ2-6; no firm D call. The CDR3 runs to 16 residues. Germline CDR1 reads MNHNY; CDR2 reads SVGAGI (reference sequence). Trimming removed 0 bases at V and 1 base at J, with 7 bases between.

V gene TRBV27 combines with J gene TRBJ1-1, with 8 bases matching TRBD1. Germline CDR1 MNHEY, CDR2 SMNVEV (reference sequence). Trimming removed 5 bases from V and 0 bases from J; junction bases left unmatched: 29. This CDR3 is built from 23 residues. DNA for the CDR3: TGTGCCAGCAGTGGGATCATCGGGACAGGTGAATGGGGGGCGCGAAACATGAACACTGAAGCTTTCTTT. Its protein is CASSGIIGTGEWGARNMNTEAFF.

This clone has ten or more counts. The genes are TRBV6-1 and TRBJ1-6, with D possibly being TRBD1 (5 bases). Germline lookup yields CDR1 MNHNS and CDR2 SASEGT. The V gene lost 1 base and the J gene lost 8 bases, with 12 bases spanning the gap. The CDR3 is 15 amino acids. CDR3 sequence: CASSEEGGDDSPLHF. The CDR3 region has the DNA TGTGCCAGCAGTGAAGAAGGAGGGGACGATTCACCCCTCCACTTT.

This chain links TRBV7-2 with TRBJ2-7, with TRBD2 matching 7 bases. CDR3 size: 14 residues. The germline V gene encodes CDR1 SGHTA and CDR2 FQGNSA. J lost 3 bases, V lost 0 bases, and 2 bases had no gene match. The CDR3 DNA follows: TGTGCCAGCAGCTTAGCTAGCGGGTTCTACGAGCAGTACTTC. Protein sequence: CASSLASGFYEQYF.

CDR3 coding DNA: TGTGCCAGCAGTTACTCAACACAGGGGGCGAGTGAAGCTTTCTTT. It codes for CASSYSTQGASEAFF. The rearrangement links TRBV6-5 to TRBJ1-1, with 9 bases that match TRBD1. This CDR3 spans 15 amino acids. V dropped 0 bases and J dropped 7; count of bases not matched to a gene: 6. From germline, CDR1 is MNHEY and CDR2 SVGAGI.

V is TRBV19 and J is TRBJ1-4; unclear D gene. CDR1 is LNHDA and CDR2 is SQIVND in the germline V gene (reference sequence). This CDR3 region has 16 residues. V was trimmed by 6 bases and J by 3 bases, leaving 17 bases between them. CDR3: CASRTHPGAANEKLFF. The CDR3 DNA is TGTGCCAGTAGAACCCACCCAGGAGCGGCTAATGAAAAACTGTTTTTT.

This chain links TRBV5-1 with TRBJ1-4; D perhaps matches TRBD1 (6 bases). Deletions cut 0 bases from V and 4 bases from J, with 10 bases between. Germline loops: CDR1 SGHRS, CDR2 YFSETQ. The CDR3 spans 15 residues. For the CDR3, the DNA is TGCGCCAGCAGCTTGGGGACAGCGAATAATGAAAAACTGTTTTTT. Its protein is CASSLGTANNEKLFF.

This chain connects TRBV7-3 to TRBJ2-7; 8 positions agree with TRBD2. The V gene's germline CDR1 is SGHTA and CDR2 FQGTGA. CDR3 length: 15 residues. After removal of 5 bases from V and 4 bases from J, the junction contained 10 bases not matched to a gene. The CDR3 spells CASSPAAGGPYEQYF. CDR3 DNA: TGTGCCAGCAGCCCCGCTGCGGGGGGTCCATACGAGCAGTACTTC.

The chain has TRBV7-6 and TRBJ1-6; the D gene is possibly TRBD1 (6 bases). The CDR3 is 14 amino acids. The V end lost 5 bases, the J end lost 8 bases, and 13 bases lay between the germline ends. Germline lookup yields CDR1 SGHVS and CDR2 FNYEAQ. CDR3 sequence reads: CASSTRGSDSPLHF. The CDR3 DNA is TGTGCCAGCAGCACCAGGGGTTCGGATTCACCCCTCCACTTT.

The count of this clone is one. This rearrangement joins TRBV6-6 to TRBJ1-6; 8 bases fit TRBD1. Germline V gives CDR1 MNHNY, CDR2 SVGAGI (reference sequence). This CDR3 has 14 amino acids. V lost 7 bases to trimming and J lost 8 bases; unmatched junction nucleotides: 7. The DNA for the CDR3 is TGTGCCAGCAACTTCGACAGGGGAGATTCACCCCTCCACTTT. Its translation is CASNFDRGDSPLHF.

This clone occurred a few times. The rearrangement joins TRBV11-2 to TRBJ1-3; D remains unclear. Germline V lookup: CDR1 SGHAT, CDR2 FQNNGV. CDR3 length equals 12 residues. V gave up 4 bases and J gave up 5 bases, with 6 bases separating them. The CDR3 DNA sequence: TGTGCCAGCAGCTCCCTACGAAACACCATATATTTT. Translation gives CASSSLRNTIYF.

The CDR3 spells CASSNRDSSGNTIYF. CDR3 nucleotide sequence: TGTGCCAGCAGTAACCGGGACAGCTCTGGAAACACCATATATTTT. V usage is TRBV2 and J usage is TRBJ1-3; 7 positions match TRBD1. The length of the CDR3 is 15 residues. Germline V CDR1 and CDR2: SNHLY, FYNNEI. Trimming took 5 bases from V and 0 from J; bases not matched to a gene: 4.

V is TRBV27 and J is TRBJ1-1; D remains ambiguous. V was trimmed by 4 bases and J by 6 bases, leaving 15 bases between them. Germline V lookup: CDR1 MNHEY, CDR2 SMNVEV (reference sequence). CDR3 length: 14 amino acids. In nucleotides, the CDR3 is TGTGCCAGCAGTTCTACCCGGTGGACTCCTGAAGCTTTCTTT. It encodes CASSSTRWTPEAFF.

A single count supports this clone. CDR3 nucleotides: TGTGCCAGTAGTCCCGGACAGGGCTTTTATCAGCCCCAGCATTTT. Translation gives CASSPGQGFYQPQHF. The chain joins TRBV19 to TRBJ1-5; TRBD1 matches at 8 bases. J lost 5 bases, V lost 5 bases, and 8 bases had no gene match. This CDR3 spans 15 amino acids. The germline CDR1 and CDR2 sequences are LNHDA and SQIVND (reference sequence).

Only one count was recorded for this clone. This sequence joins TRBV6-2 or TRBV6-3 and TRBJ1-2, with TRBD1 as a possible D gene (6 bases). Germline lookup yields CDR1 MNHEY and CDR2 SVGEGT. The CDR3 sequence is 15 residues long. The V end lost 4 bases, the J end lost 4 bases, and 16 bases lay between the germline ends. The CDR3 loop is CASSSPDSIFYGYTF. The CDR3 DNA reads TGTGCCAGCAGTTCCCCGGACAGCATTTTCTATGGCTACACCTTC.

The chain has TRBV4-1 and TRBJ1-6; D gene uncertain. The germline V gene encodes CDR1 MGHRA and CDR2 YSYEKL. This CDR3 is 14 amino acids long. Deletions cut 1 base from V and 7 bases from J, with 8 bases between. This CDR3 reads CASSQGPLNSPLHF. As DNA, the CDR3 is TGCGCCAGCAGCCAAGGGCCCTTGAATTCACCCCTCCACTTT.

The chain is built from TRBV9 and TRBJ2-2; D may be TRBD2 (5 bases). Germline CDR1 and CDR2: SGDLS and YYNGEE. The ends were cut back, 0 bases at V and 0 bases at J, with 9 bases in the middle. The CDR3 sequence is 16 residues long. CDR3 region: CASSVEGSANTGELFF. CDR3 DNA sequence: TGTGCCAGCAGCGTAGAAGGGAGCGCGAACACCGGGGAGCTGTTTTTT.

The CDR3 spells CASSLRQGAMGSTEAFF. The DNA of the CDR3 is TGCGCCAGCAGCTTGCGACAGGGGGCAATGGGGAGCACTGAAGCTTTCTTT. This chain joins TRBV5-1 and TRBJ1-1, with 10 bases aligning to TRBD1. The V and J ends lost 1 base and 4 bases, in that order; junction bases with no gene match: 10. The CDR3 contains 17 residues. Germline V CDR1 and CDR2: SGHRS, YFSETQ.

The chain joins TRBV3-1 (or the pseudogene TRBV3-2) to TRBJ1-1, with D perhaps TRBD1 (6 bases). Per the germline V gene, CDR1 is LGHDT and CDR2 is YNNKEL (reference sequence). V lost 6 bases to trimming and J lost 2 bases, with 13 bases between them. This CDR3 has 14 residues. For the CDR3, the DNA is TGTGCCAGCAGTCACGGGACATTAAACACTGAAGCTTTCTTT. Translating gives CASSHGTLNTEAFF.

As DNA, the CDR3 is TGTGCCAGCAGCCTTGGGGACAGTTTTGGGCCCAATGAGCAGTTCTTC. It specifies CASSLGDSFGPNEQFF. This rearrangement joins TRBV9 to TRBJ2-1; the match to TRBD1 covers 7 bases. The CDR3 runs to 16 residues. Germline V gene sequence: CDR1 SGDLS, CDR2 YYNGEE. With 4 bases clipped from V and 6 bases from J, the junction kept 13 bases outside the gene matches.

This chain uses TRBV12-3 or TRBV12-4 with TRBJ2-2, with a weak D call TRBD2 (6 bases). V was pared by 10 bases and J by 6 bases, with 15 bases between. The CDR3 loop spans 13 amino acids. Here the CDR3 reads CAIQTGSAGELFF. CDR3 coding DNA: TGTGCCATTCAGACCGGGAGCGCCGGGGAGCTGTTTTTT.